This T cell receptor beta chain was identified during a study of control samples from healthy donors and cancer patients. Clones were sequenced by immunoSEQ multiplex PCR, and TCRdb holds only the in-frame ones, with some missing. The sample holds about 35,000 clones, roughly 92% seen once. This CDR3 has 13 residues. V gave up 6 bases and J gave up 10 bases, with 17 bases separating them. Sequencing input: PBMCs. The TCR originated in a man in his forties with colorectal cancer. The rearrangement links TRBV12-3 or TRBV12-4 to TRBJ2-3, with D unclear. CDR3 residues: CASSPVGNSAQYF. The CDR3 bases are TGTGCCAGCAGCCCCGTTGGGAATTCAGCGCAGTATTTT.